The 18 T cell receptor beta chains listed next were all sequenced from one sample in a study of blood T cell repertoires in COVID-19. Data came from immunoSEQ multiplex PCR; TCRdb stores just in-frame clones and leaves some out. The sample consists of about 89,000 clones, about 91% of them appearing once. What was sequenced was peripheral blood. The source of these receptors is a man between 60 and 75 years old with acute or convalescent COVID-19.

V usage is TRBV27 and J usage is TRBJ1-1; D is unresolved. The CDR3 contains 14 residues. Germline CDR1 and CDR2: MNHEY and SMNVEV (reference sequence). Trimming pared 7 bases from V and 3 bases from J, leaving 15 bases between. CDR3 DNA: TGTGCCAGCAAGACGGACTTAGGGTACACTGAAGCTTTCTTT. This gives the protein CASKTDLGYTEAFF.

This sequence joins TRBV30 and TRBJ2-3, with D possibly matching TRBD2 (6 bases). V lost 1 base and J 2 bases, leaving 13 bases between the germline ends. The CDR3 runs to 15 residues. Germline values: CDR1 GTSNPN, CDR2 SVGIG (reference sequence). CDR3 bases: TGTGCCTGGAGTGGTGTCAGGGAGGACACAGATACGCAGTATTTT. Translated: CAWSGVREDTDTQYF.

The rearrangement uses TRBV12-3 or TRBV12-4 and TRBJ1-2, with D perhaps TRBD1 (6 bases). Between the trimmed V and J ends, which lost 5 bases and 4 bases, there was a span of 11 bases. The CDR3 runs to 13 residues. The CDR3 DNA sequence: TGTGCCAGCAGTCTACAGGGATTCTATGGCTACACCTTC. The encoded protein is CASSLQGFYGYTF.

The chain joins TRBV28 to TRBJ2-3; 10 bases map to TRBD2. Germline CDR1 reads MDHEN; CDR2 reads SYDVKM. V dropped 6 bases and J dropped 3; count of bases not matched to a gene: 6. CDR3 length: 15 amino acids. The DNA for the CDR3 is TGTGCCAGCAGGGAGAGCGGGGGGGAAACAGATACGCAGTATTTT. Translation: CASRESGGETDTQYF.

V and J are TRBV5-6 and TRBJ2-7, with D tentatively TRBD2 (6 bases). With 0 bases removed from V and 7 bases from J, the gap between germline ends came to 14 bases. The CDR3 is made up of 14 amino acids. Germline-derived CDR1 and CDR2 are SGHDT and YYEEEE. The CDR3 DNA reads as TGTGCCAGCAGCTTGGGTGTTCGGGGAGGAGAGCAGTACTTC. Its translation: CASSLGVRGGEQYF.

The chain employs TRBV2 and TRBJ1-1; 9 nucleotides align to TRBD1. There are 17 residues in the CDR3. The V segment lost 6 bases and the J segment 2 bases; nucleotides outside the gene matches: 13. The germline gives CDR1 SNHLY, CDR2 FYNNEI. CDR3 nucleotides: TGTGCCAGCAGGTCCGGGACAGGGCGATTACAAAACACTGAAGCTTTCTTT. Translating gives CASRSGTGRLQNTEAFF.

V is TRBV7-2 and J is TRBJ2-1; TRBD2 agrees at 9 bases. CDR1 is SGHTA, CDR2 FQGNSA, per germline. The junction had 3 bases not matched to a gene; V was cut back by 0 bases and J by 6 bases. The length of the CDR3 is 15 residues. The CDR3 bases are TGTGCCAGCAGCTTAGCGTGGACTAGCGTCAATGAGCAGTTCTTC. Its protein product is CASSLAWTSVNEQFF.

CDR3 protein: CASSPRGDQANYGYTF. The CDR3 nucleotides are TGCGCCAGCAGCCCCCGGGGTGACCAAGCTAACTATGGCTACACCTTC. V usage is TRBV5-1 and J usage is TRBJ1-2; D is unresolved. This CDR3 has 16 amino acids. Trimming pared 4 bases from V and 0 bases from J, leaving 16 bases between. Germline CDR1 reads SGHRS; CDR2 reads YFSETQ. The full variable domain, with the rest looked up from reference TRBV5-1 and TRBJ1-2, is KAGVTQTPRYLIKTRGQQVTLSCSPISGHRSVSWYQQTPGQGLQFLFEYFSETQRNKGNFPGRFSGRQFSNSRSEMNVSTLELGDSALYLCASSPRGDQANYGYTFGSGTRLTVV.

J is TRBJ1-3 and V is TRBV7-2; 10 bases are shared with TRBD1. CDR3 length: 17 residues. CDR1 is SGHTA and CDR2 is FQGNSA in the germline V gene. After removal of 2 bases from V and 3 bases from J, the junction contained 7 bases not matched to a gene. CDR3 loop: CASSLSGTGDFGNTIYF. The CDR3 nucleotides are TGTGCCAGCAGCTTATCCGGGACAGGGGATTTTGGAAACACCATATATTTT. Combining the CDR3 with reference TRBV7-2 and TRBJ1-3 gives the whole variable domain GAGVSQSPSNKVTEKGKDVELRCDPISGHTALYWYRQSLGQGLEFLIYFQGNSAPDKSGLPSDRFSAERTGGSVSTLTIQRTQQEDSAVYLCASSLSGTGDFGNTIYFGEGSWLTVV.

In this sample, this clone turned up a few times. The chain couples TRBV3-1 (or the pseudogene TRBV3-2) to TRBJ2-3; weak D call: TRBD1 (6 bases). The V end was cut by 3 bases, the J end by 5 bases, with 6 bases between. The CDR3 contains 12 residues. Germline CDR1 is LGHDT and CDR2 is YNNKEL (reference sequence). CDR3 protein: CASSHRGDTQYF. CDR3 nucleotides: TGTGCCAGCAGCCACAGGGGAGATACGCAGTATTTT.

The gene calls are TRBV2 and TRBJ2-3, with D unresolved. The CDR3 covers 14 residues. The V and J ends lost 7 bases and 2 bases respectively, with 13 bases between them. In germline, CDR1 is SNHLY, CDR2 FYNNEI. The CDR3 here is CASTFPTVTDTQYF. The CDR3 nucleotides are TGTGCCAGCACCTTTCCCACGGTCACAGATACGCAGTATTTT.

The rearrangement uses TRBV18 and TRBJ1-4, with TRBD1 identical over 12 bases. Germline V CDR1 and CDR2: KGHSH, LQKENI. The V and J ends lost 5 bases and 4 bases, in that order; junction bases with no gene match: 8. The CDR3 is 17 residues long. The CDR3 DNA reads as TGTGCCAGCTCAAGCCGGGACAGGGGGCGGAGTAATGAAAAACTGTTTTTT. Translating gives CASSSRDRGRSNEKLFF.

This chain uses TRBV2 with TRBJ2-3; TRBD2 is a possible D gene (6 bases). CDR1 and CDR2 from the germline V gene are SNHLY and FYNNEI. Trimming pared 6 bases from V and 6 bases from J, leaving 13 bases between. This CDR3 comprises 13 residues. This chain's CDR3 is CASRSGSVDTQYF. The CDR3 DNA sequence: TGTGCCAGCAGAAGCGGGTCCGTGGATACGCAGTATTTT.

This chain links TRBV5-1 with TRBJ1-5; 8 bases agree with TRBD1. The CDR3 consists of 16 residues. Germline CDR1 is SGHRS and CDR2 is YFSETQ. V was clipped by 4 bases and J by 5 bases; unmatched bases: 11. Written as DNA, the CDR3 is TGCGCCAGCAGCCCTGGATTCACAGGGGGGGATCAGCCCCAGCATTTT. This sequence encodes CASSPGFTGGDQPQHF.

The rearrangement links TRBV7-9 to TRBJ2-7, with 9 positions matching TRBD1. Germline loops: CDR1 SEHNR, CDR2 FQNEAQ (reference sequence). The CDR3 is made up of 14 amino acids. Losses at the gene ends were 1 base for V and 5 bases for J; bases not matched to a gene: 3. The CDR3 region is CASSLGQGDHEQYF. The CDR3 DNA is TGTGCCAGCAGCTTAGGACAGGGGGACCACGAGCAGTACTTC. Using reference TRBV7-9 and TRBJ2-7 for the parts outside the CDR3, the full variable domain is DTGVSQNPRHKITKRGQNVTFRCDPISEHNRLYWYRQTLGQGPEFLTYFQNEAQLEKSRLLSDRFSAERPKGSFSTLEIQRTEQGDSAMYLCASSLGQGDHEQYFGPGTRLTVT.

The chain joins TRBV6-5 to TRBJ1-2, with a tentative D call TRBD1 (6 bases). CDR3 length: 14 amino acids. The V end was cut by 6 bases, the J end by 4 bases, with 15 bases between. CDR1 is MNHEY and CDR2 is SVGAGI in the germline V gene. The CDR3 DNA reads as TGTGCCAGCAGAACTTCCATGGACAGCTATGGCTACACCTTC. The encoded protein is CASRTSMDSYGYTF.

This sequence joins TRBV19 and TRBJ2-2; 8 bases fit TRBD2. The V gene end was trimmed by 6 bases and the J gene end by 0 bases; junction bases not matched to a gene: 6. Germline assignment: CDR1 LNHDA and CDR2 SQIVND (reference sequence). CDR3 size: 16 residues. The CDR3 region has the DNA TGTGCCAGTAGCGGGGCTAGCGGGTCGAACACCGGGGAGCTGTTTTTT. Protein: CASSGASGSNTGELFF.

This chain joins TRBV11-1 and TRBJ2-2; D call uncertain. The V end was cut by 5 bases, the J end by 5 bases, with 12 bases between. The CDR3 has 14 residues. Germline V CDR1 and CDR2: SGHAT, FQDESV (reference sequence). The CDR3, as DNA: TGTGCCAGCAGCCCCGATAGTCGGACCGGGGAGCTGTTTTTT. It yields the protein CASSPDSRTGELFF.